Each of the 4 T cell receptor beta chains below was sequenced from the same sample in a study of T cells in Graves' hyperthyroidism and ophthalmopathy. It was RNA transcripts that yielded the amplified TCR beta CDR3 regions. The primer set for the first-round RT-PCR of the TCR CDR3 was HTBI. MiXCR was run by TCRdb on the multiplex PCR reads, yielding one entry per CDR3 protein. The sample shows 600,000 to 700,000 distinct CDR3 sequences, just under 45% of them seen only once. Sequencing used peripheral blood or thyroid tissue (not recorded which). These receptors all stem from an adult man with Graves' disease, either hyperthyroidism or ophthalmopathy (not recorded which).

This clonotype was counted many times. A much bigger clone sits one base away, suggesting this may be a read error. CDR3 nucleotides: TGTGCCAGCAGCTTGACAGGGTACACTGAAGCTTTCTTT. It is translated as CASSLTGYTEAFF. The chain couples TRBV9 to TRBJ1-1; 7 bases are shared with TRBD1. Trimming removed 4 bases from V and 3 bases from J; junction bases left unmatched: 3. The germline V gene encodes CDR1 SGDLS and CDR2 YYNGEE. The CDR3 is 13 amino acids.

This clonotype showed up just once. The chain has TRBV29-1 and TRBJ1-2; D is undetermined. The V end lost 5 bases, the J end lost 12 bases, and 13 bases lay between the germline ends. This CDR3 comprises 10 residues. Germline-derived CDR1 and CDR2 are SQVTM and ANQGSEA. The CDR3 nucleotides read TGCAGCGTTAAGGGATCCGGAAACACCTTC. Its protein product is CSVKGSGNTF. The complete variable domain, with remaining parts taken from reference TRBV29-1 and TRBJ1-2, reads SAVISQKPSRDICQRGTSLTIQCQVDSQVTMMFWYRQQPGQSLTLIATANQGSEATYESGFVIDKFPISRPNLTFSTLTVSNMSPEDSSIYLCSVKGSGNTFGSGTRLTVV.

This clonotype was counted at least ten times. The CDR3 is CASSQGSGSSYEQYF. The CDR3, as DNA: TGTGCCAGCAGCCAAGGTTCAGGGAGCTCCTACGAGCAGTACTTC. V usage is TRBV7-8 and J usage is TRBJ2-7; D may be TRBD1 or TRBD2 (5 bases each). Between the trimmed V and J ends, which lost 5 bases and 0 bases, there was a span of 14 bases. The CDR3 is 15 residues long. From germline, CDR1 is SGHVS and CDR2 FQNEAQ.

The gene calls are TRBV6-6 and TRBJ1-2; no reliable D call. Per germline, CDR1 MNHNY and CDR2 SVGAGI (reference sequence). The CDR3 runs to 15 residues. Trimming took 5 bases from V and 0 from J, leaving 13 bases between them. This CDR3 is CASSENAGANYGYTF. CDR3 nucleotides: TGTGCCAGCAGTGAAAACGCAGGTGCTAACTATGGCTACACCTTC.